The 7 T cell receptor beta chains below were found in one sample sequenced in a study of T cell responses to AZD1222 COVID-19 vaccine. Clones were read by immunoSEQ multiplex PCR, and TCRdb kept only the in-frame ones, dropping some. The sample carries roughly 150,000 clones, more than 85% recorded once. Sequenced here: peripheral blood, sampled on day 0 of AZD1222 vaccination. The receptors were sampled from an adult in good health.

This clone was counted a single time. The gene calls are TRBV19 and TRBJ2-7, with 11 bases lining up with TRBD1. CDR1 is LNHDA and CDR2 is SQIVND in the germline V gene (reference sequence). J was trimmed by 3 bases and V by 9 bases; bases with no gene match: 4. This CDR3 spans 13 amino acids. The CDR3 protein is CASSGTGGYEQYF. The CDR3 nucleotides read TGTGCCAGCTCCGGGACAGGGGGCTACGAGCAGTACTTC.

The chain carries TRBV19 and TRBJ2-6; 11 bases line up with TRBD1. CDR1 is LNHDA and CDR2 is SQIVND in the germline V gene (reference sequence). The V segment lost 4 bases and the J segment 2 bases; nucleotides outside the gene matches: 4. This CDR3 contains 17 residues. The CDR3 protein is CASSRDRGTAGANVLTF. The CDR3 DNA follows: TGTGCCAGTAGTAGGGACAGGGGGACAGCTGGGGCCAACGTCCTGACTTTC.

The chain couples TRBV24-1 to TRBJ2-1, with D perhaps TRBD2 (5 bases). V was shortened by 5 bases and J by 4 bases, with 11 bases between the two germline ends. The CDR3 covers 14 residues. The germline V gene encodes CDR1 KGHDR and CDR2 SFDVKD. The CDR3 DNA follows: TGTGCCACCAGTGCCGCGGGTCAGTACAATGAGCAGTTCTTC. Protein product: CATSAAGQYNEQFF.

The rearrangement joins TRBV3-1 (or the pseudogene TRBV3-2) to TRBJ2-1; D call uncertain. From germline, CDR1 is LGHDT and CDR2 YNNKEL (reference sequence). The CDR3 consists of 13 residues. Trimming left V 0 bases short and J 6 bases short, with 6 bases between. The CDR3 DNA reads TGTGCCAGCAGCCAAGAACTACGCAATGAGCAGTTCTTC. The encoded protein is CASSQELRNEQFF.

The rearrangement links TRBV5-4 to TRBJ1-2; D might be TRBD1 (5 bases). The CDR3 length is 14 residues. The germline CDR1 and CDR2 sequences are SGHNT and YYREEE (reference sequence). V shed 4 bases and J shed 0 bases, with 10 bases lying between them. The CDR3: CASSQDRANYGYTF. CDR3 nucleotide sequence: TGTGCCAGCAGCCAAGACAGAGCTAACTATGGCTACACCTTC.

This sequence joins TRBV4-1 and TRBJ1-5, with D possibly being TRBD1 (6 bases). The CDR3 loop spans 16 amino acids. Germline V gene data show CDR1 as MGHRA and CDR2 as YSYEKL. Trimming pared 5 bases from V and 0 bases from J, leaving 14 bases between. CDR3 sequence reads: CASSARQADSNQPQHF. DNA for the CDR3: TGCGCCAGCAGCGCTCGACAGGCTGATAGCAATCAGCCCCAGCATTTT.

This clone has only a few counts. This chain uses TRBV24-1 with TRBJ1-5, with D unclear. This CDR3 is 17 amino acids long. CDR1 KGHDR and CDR2 SFDVKD come from the germline V gene. The V end was cut by 4 bases, the J end by 2 bases, with 17 bases between. CDR3: CATSETGKGAGNQPQHF. The CDR3 nucleotides read TGTGCCACCAGTGAAACCGGGAAAGGTGCAGGCAATCAGCCCCAGCATTTT.